Listed here are 21 T cell receptor beta chains from one sample, sequenced in a study of precursors of human CD4 cytotoxic T cells. Each CDR3 protein gets one entry after TCRdb re-called the reads with MiXCR. The sample records fewer than 600 distinct CDR3 sequences, roughly 17% being singletons. The bulk UMI libraries came from four sorted CD4+ memory subsets, including IL-7R-high and IL-7R-negative TEMRA. The sequenced sample consisted of memory CD4+ T cells from blood (PBMCs). These receptors came from a human donor in good health.

In this sample, this clonotype is large. The rearrangement joins TRBV7-8 to TRBJ1-3; D gene uncertain. Germline V gene lookup returns CDR1 SGHVS and CDR2 FQNEAQ. Deletions cut 3 bases from V and 4 bases from J, with 7 bases between. CDR3 length equals 13 residues. The CDR3 reads CASSFTTGNTIYF. CDR3 DNA: TGTGCCAGCAGCTTCACAACGGGAAACACCATATATTTT.

This clonotype is large within its sample. The V gene is TRBV5-1, the J gene TRBJ2-1; 8 bases fit TRBD1. The CDR3 spans 14 residues. Germline CDR1 and CDR2: SGHRS and YFSETQ. J was trimmed by 5 bases and V by 4 bases; bases with no gene match: 5. CDR3: CASSLGQVDNEQFF. Written as DNA, the CDR3 is TGCGCCAGCAGCCTGGGACAGGTGGACAATGAGCAGTTCTTC. Using reference TRBV5-1 and TRBJ2-1 for the parts outside the CDR3, the full variable domain is KAGVTQTPRYLIKTRGQQVTLSCSPISGHRSVSWYQQTPGQGLQFLFEYFSETQRNKGNFPGRFSGRQFSNSRSEMNVSTLELGDSALYLCASSLGQVDNEQFFGPGTRLTVL.

This clonotype counts as large. The chain has TRBV20-1 and TRBJ2-5; D is unclear. This CDR3 spans 13 amino acids. Trimming cost V 3 bases and J 5 bases, with 13 bases left between them. Looked up from germline, CDR1 is DFQATT and CDR2 is SNEGSKA (reference sequence). The CDR3, as DNA: TGCAGTGCTAGGCCGGGCCCCCGGGAGACCCAGTACTTC. This translates into CSARPGPRETQYF.

This chain joins TRBV10-3 and TRBJ2-3; the D is unclear. The germline V gene has CDR1 ENHRY and CDR2 SYGVKD. Trimming took off 0 bases at V and 4 bases at J, with 11 bases between the two ends. The CDR3 covers 15 residues. The chain's CDR3 is CAISESDPYADTQYF. CDR3 nucleotide sequence: TGTGCCATCAGTGAGTCAGATCCGTACGCAGATACGCAGTATTTT.

In this sample, this clonotype turned up a few times. The genes are TRBV4-3 and TRBJ2-6, with 9 bases aligning to TRBD1. This CDR3 has 17 amino acids. Trimming took 4 bases from V and 0 from J; bases not matched to a gene: 4. Germline V gene sequence: CDR1 LGHNA, CDR2 YSLEER. CDR3 residues: CASSRRDRDSGANVLTF. Here the CDR3 DNA reads TGCGCCAGCAGCCGAAGGGACAGGGACTCTGGGGCCAACGTCCTGACTTTC.

This clonotype is deemed large (0.1 to 1%). V gene TRBV6-2 or TRBV6-3 combines with J gene TRBJ2-3, with TRBD2 matching over 7 bases. J gave up 3 bases and V 11 bases, and 5 bases lay outside the gene matches. The V gene's germline CDR1 is MNHEY and CDR2 SVGEGT. The CDR3 spans 12 residues. CDR3 sequence: CAGSGRTDTQYF. In DNA form, the CDR3 reads TGTGCCGGTAGCGGGCGTACAGATACGCAGTATTTT.

The chain joins TRBV24-1 to TRBJ2-4, with D perhaps TRBD1 (6 bases). Germline CDR1 is KGHDR and CDR2 is SFDVKD. The CDR3 has 15 residues. Trimming removed 4 bases from V and 4 bases from J, with 13 bases in between. The CDR3 region is CATSDPRQEKNIQYF. CDR3 DNA: TGTGCCACCAGTGACCCTCGACAGGAAAAAAACATTCAGTACTTC.

This clonotype is large by share. The gene calls are TRBV2 and TRBJ2-2; D is unresolved. Trimming cost V 7 bases and J 1 base, with 10 bases left between them. Germline CDR1 and CDR2: SNHLY and FYNNEI. This CDR3 has 14 amino acids. The CDR3 spells CASTPQENTGELFF. Written as DNA, the CDR3 is TGTGCCAGCACCCCGCAGGAGAACACCGGGGAGCTGTTTTTT.

By sample fraction, this clonotype is large. CDR3 protein: CASSSRDTDTQYF. CDR3 nucleotides: TGTGCCAGCAGCTCCCGAGACACAGATACGCAGTATTTT. This chain links TRBV5-6 with TRBJ2-3; D is ambiguous. V lost 3 bases, J lost 2 bases, and 7 bases lay in between. CDR3 length: 13 amino acids. Germline CDR1 is SGHDT and CDR2 is YYEEEE.

In its sample, this clonotype is large. V is TRBV19 and J is TRBJ2-3; D perhaps matches TRBD2 (6 bases). CDR1 is LNHDA and CDR2 is SQIVND in the germline V gene (reference sequence). The CDR3 contains 13 residues. The germline V and J ends were trimmed by 1 base and 6 bases, with 8 bases remaining between them. CDR3 bases: TGTGCCAGTAGTATAGCCGGGAGTGATACGCAGTATTTT. Amino acid sequence: CASSIAGSDTQYF.

The V call is TRBV20-1, the J call TRBJ2-5; D is uncertain. The CDR3 sequence is 11 residues long. With 6 bases removed from V and 3 bases from J, the gap between germline ends came to 8 bases. CDR1 is DFQATT and CDR2 is SNEGSKA in the germline V gene (reference sequence). The CDR3: CSASPKETQYF. DNA of the CDR3: TGCAGTGCCAGCCCAAAAGAGACCCAGTACTTC.

By proportion, this clonotype is large. This chain joins TRBV5-5 and TRBJ1-2, with 10 bases lining up with TRBD1. This CDR3 region has 16 residues. With 3 bases clipped from V and 7 bases from J, the junction kept 12 bases outside the gene matches. Germline loops: CDR1 SGHKS, CDR2 YYEKEE (reference sequence). The CDR3 DNA reads as TGTGCCAGCAGCTCGGGACAGGGGCCCGCCGGTGGTGGCTACACCTTC. Translating gives CASSSGQGPAGGGYTF.

By share of the sample, this clonotype is large. The chain employs TRBV5-1 and TRBJ2-1; 8 bases align to TRBD2. V shed 4 bases and J 1 base; nucleotides not matched to a gene: 10. The CDR3 loop spans 17 amino acids. Germline CDR1 reads SGHRS; CDR2 reads YFSETQ. CDR3: CASSPPRGGKSYNEQFF. As DNA, the CDR3 is TGCGCCAGCAGCCCACCCCGGGGGGGCAAGTCCTACAATGAGCAGTTCTTC.

The gene calls are TRBV20-1 and TRBJ1-2, with D possibly being TRBD1 (6 bases). The CDR3 covers 14 residues. Trimming removed 0 bases from V and 6 bases from J, with 14 bases in between. Germline CDR1 and CDR2: DFQATT and SNEGSKA (reference sequence). The CDR3 DNA follows: TGCAGTGCTAGAGATACAGGGCGGCGAAATGGCTACACCTTC. Translation gives CSARDTGRRNGYTF.

There are a few counts of this clonotype. The rearrangement joins TRBV19 to TRBJ2-2; 10 positions agree with TRBD2. CDR1 LNHDA and CDR2 SQIVND come from the germline V gene (reference sequence). V was pared by 1 base and J by 2 bases, with 4 bases of the junction left unmatched. The CDR3 contains 17 residues. The DNA of the CDR3 is TGTGCCAGTAGTATAGGACAGCGGGGGGGTAACACCGGGGAGCTGTTTTTT. Translation gives CASSIGQRGGNTGELFF.

This clonotype qualifies as large. The chain has TRBV12-3 or TRBV12-4 and TRBJ2-5; tentative D call: TRBD1 (6 bases). V was trimmed by 2 bases and J by 0 bases, leaving 10 bases between them. The CDR3 extends over 15 amino acids. In nucleotides, the CDR3 is TGTGCCAGCAGTTTATATCGGGACAACCAAGAGACCCAGTACTTC. It translates to CASSLYRDNQETQYF.

This clonotype was counted a few times. The chain is built from TRBV4-1 and TRBJ2-6; D unclear. The V end lost 0 bases, the J end lost 0 bases, and 12 bases lay between the germline ends. The CDR3 has 18 residues. Germline V lookup: CDR1 MGHRA, CDR2 YSYEKL. In nucleotides, the CDR3 is TGCGCCAGCAGCCAAGAATCGGCCGGGTTCTCTGGGGCCAACGTCCTGACTTTC. Amino acids: CASSQESAGFSGANVLTF.

By share, this clonotype counts as large. The V and J genes are TRBV29-1 and TRBJ2-7, with 14 bases identical to TRBD2. CDR1 and CDR2 (germline): SQVTM, ANQGSEA. The CDR3 consists of 15 residues. The V and J ends lost 5 bases and 5 bases, in that order; junction bases with no gene match: 8. The CDR3 sequence: CSVLGLAGVLHEQYF. The CDR3 nucleotides are TGCAGCGTTCTGGGACTAGCGGGAGTTTTACACGAGCAGTACTTC.

As for this clonotype: Being one base from a much bigger clone, this may be a read error. The chain is built from TRBV12-3 or TRBV12-4 and TRBJ2-5; D might be TRBD2 (5 bases). V was clipped by 7 bases and J by 4 bases, with 13 bases between them. The CDR3 is 13 amino acids. The CDR3 DNA is TGTGCCAGCACCCTCCGGGGTGGAGAGACCCAGTACTTC. Protein sequence: CASTLRGGETQYF.

The sample holds a few counts of this clonotype. The chain recombines TRBV4-2 with TRBJ2-2, with D unclear. Germline values: CDR1 LGHNA, CDR2 YNFKEQ. Trimming removed 3 bases at V and 5 bases at J, with 7 bases between. The CDR3 has 13 amino acids. The CDR3 nucleotides read TGTGCCAGCAGCCAGAGCTCTACCGGGGAGCTGTTTTTT. This sequence encodes CASSQSSTGELFF.

This clonotype is categorized as large (0.1 to 1%). This rearrangement joins TRBV6-2 or TRBV6-3 to TRBJ1-1; 7 positions match TRBD1. The CDR3 is 14 amino acids. J lost 3 bases, V lost 4 bases, and 5 bases had no gene match. CDR1 and CDR2 from the germline V gene are MNHEY and SVGEGT. CDR3 bases: TGTGCCAGCAGTTGGTTCAGGGGGGACACTGAAGCTTTCTTT. Residues: CASSWFRGDTEAFF.